Listed below are T cell receptor beta chains from one sample, sequenced in a study of a mutant IDH1 vaccine in newly diagnosed glioma. No antigen has been identified for these receptors. Here immunoSEQ multiplex PCR was the method, and the copy in TCRdb shows in-frame clones only, minus some. The sample holds 50,000 to 70,000 clones, approximately 80% seen once. Specimen: PBMCs, collected from a glioma patient whose treatment included an IDH1 peptide vaccine. Every receptor here comes from a man aged 18 to 30 with glioma. Both conserved end residues are part of each CDR3. Each record gives: clone size, V gene, J gene, CDR3 length, D gene, CDR3 protein, CDR3 DNA. The D gene is left open where the match is weak. Clone sizes are given selectively: once, few, many, or a class where the clone is expanded.

>NA|TRBV6-5|TRBJ1-2|13|TRBD1
CASRGQGRDGYTF
TGTGCCAGCAGGGGACAGGGGAGAGATGGCTACACCTTC
>few|TRBV6-1|TRBJ1-1|15|NA
CASSDPVGENTEAFF
TGTGCCAGCAGTGATCCGGTAGGGGAGAACACTGAAGCTTTCTTT
>NA|TRBV27|TRBJ2-3|14|NA
CASSAGTSLDTQYF
TGTGCCAGCAGTGCCGGGACATCCCTAGATACGCAGTATTTT
>NA|TRBV28|TRBJ2-7|13|TRBD2
CASTLRGVYEQYF
TGTGCCAGCACCTTACGGGGGGTTTACGAGCAGTACTTC
>NA|TRBV11-2|TRBJ2-7|16|NA
CASSLVGRSTGYEQYF
TGTGCCAGCAGCTTAGTAGGCAGGTCCACCGGGTACGAGCAGTACTTC
>few|TRBV18|TRBJ1-1|13|NA
CASSPGLNTEAFF
TGTGCCAGCTCACCCGGGCTGAACACTGAAGCTTTCTTT
>NA|TRBV19|TRBJ1-3|15|NA
CASSTRAPTGNTIYF
TGTGCCAGTAGTACCAGGGCCCCGACTGGAAACACCATATATTTT
>NA|TRBV19|TRBJ1-2|15|NA
CASSTLRQGNYGYTF
TGTGCCAGTAGTACATTACGCCAGGGGAACTATGGCTACACCTTC
>NA|TRBV28|TRBJ1-1|13|NA
CASSLPAGTEAFF
TGTGCCAGCAGTCTTCCGGCGGGGACTGAAGCTTTCTTT
>NA|TRBV25-1|TRBJ1-4|11|NA
CASGYGTPDYF
TGTGCCAGCGGTTACGGGACACCAGATTACTTT
>NA|TRBV11-2|TRBJ2-7|14|NA
CASSLVTQAYEQYF
TGTGCCAGCAGCTTAGTAACGCAGGCCTACGAGCAGTACTTC
>NA|TRBV7-9|TRBJ2-4|15|TRBD1
CASSPTFTGDDIQYF
TGTGCCAGCAGCCCAACCTTCACAGGGGACGACATTCAGTACTTC
>NA|TRBV18|TRBJ1-2|13|NA
CASSPGRMGGYTF
TGTGCCAGCTCACCGGGTAGGATGGGTGGCTACACCTTC
>NA|TRBV6-5|TRBJ2-1|16|NA
CASSYIVGSSYNEQFF
TGTGCCAGCAGTTACATAGTGGGTAGCTCCTACAATGAGCAGTTCTTC
>NA|TRBV5-8|TRBJ1-5|14|NA
CASSWGISGQPQHF
TGTGCCAGCAGCTGGGGTATATCCGGTCAGCCCCAGCATTTT
>NA|TRBV9|TRBJ2-3|15|NA
CASSPRDVVTDTQYF
TGTGCCAGCAGCCCCCGGGACGTAGTAACAGATACGCAGTATTTT
>NA|TRBV5-6|TRBJ2-7|12|NA
CASSLQVYEQYF
TGTGCCAGCAGCTTGCAGGTCTACGAGCAGTACTTC
>NA|TRBV20-1|TRBJ1-4|11|NA
CSASLGEKLFF
TGCAGTGCTAGTCTAGGCGAAAAACTGTTTTTT
>NA|TRBV5-4|TRBJ1-2|13|TRBD1
CASSTGQVSGYTF
TGTGCCAGCAGCACCGGACAGGTTAGCGGCTACACCTTC
>few|TRBV4-2|TRBJ1-5|14|NA
CASSQRGLNQPQHF
TGTGCCAGCAGTCAAAGGGGGTTAAATCAGCCCCAGCATTTT
>NA|TRBV7-2|TRBJ1-1|11|NA
CASSEGAEAFF
TGTGCCAGCAGCGAAGGGGCAGAAGCTTTCTTT
>few|TRBV7-9|TRBJ1-3|13|NA
CASSPGTGNTIYF
TGTGCCAGCAGCCCGGGGACAGGAAACACCATATATTTT
>once|TRBV28|TRBJ2-7|14|NA
CASSFMPSAGEQYF
TGTGCCAGCAGTTTCATGCCCTCGGCGGGGGAGCAGTACTTC
>NA|TRBV10-3|TRBJ2-7|13|NA
CAISESQSYEQYF
TGTGCCATCAGTGAGTCACAGTCCTACGAGCAGTACTTC
>NA|TRBV5-8|TRBJ2-4|13|NA
CASRGAGWGIQYF
TGTGCCAGCAGGGGAGCCGGGTGGGGCATTCAGTACTTC
>NA|TRBV30|TRBJ1-5|15|NA
CAWSVLRGRVQPQHF
TGTGCCTGGAGTGTATTACGGGGGCGCGTCCAGCCCCAGCATTTT
>NA|TRBV9|TRBJ1-3|16|NA
CASSVDGGLSGNTIYF
TGTGCCAGCAGCGTAGACGGGGGGCTCTCTGGAAACACCATATATTTT
>NA|TRBV11-2|TRBJ1-2|16|NA
CASSSPQRISGYGYTF
TGTGCCAGCAGCTCCCCCCAGAGGATTAGTGGCTATGGCTACACCTTC
>NA|TRBV30|TRBJ2-7|12|NA
CAWRGFSYEQYF
TGTGCCTGGCGAGGGTTCTCCTACGAGCAGTACTTC
>NA|TRBV6-5|TRBJ2-2|14|NA
CASSYSRGYGELFF
TGTGCCAGCAGTTACTCCAGGGGCTACGGGGAGCTGTTTTTT
>NA|TRBV2|TRBJ1-5|13|NA
CASSSSYYQPQHF
TGTGCCAGCAGTAGTAGCTATTATCAGCCCCAGCATTTT
>NA|TRBV6-6|TRBJ1-1|13|NA
CASRKTGNTEAFF
TGTGCCAGCAGGAAGACAGGGAACACTGAAGCTTTCTTT
>NA|TRBV2|TRBJ1-4|14|TRBD1
CASGWTGAYEKLFF
TGTGCCAGCGGCTGGACAGGGGCATACGAAAAACTGTTTTTT
>NA|TRBV7-9|TRBJ1-1|13|NA
CASSLEVNTEAFF
TGTGCCAGCAGCCTGGAAGTGAACACTGAAGCTTTCTTT
>NA|TRBV30|TRBJ1-2|14|TRBD1
CAWSEGRGLRGYTF
TGTGCCTGGAGCGAGGGAAGGGGGCTAAGAGGCTACACCTTC
>NA|TRBV5-4|TRBJ2-2|12|NA
CASSSGPQELFF
TGTGCCAGCAGTTCTGGACCCCAGGAGCTGTTTTTT
>NA|TRBV7-8|TRBJ2-1|13|TRBD2
CASSPGLADPLVF
TGTGCCAGCAGCCCCGGACTAGCGGATCCCCTCGTCTTC
>NA|TRBV5-4|TRBJ2-5|13|TRBD1
CASSWDSRETQYF
TGTGCCAGCAGCTGGGACAGTAGGGAGACCCAGTACTTC